These 2 T cell receptor beta chains came from one sample sequenced in a study of cytomegalovirus exposure and HLA in healthy donors. The study ran its PCR with 60 Vbeta and 13 Jbeta primers. Profiled with immunoSEQ multiplex PCR; TCRdb holds only in-frame clones, not every one. In the table there are roughly 180,000 clones, around 80% of which are singletons. Source material: PBMCs. All receptors come from a woman in her 30s in good health and CMV-seropositive.

This chain connects TRBV19 to TRBJ2-7; 7 nucleotides match TRBD1. CDR3 length: 13 residues. Per the germline V gene, CDR1 is LNHDA and CDR2 is SQIVND (reference sequence). After removal of 8 bases from V and 3 bases from J, the junction contained 7 bases not matched to a gene. DNA for the CDR3: TGTGCCAGTGATCTCGACAGGGACTACGAGCAGTACTTC. Translated: CASDLDRDYEQYF.

J is TRBJ2-3 and V is TRBV9, with D perhaps TRBD1 (6 bases). CDR3 size: 15 residues. The V gene lost 0 bases and the J gene lost 0 bases, with 8 bases spanning the gap. Germline V gene sequence: CDR1 SGDLS, CDR2 YYNGEE. CDR3 in amino acids: CASSVVGASTDTQYF. The CDR3 nucleotides are TGTGCCAGCAGCGTAGTGGGGGCTAGCACAGATACGCAGTATTTT.